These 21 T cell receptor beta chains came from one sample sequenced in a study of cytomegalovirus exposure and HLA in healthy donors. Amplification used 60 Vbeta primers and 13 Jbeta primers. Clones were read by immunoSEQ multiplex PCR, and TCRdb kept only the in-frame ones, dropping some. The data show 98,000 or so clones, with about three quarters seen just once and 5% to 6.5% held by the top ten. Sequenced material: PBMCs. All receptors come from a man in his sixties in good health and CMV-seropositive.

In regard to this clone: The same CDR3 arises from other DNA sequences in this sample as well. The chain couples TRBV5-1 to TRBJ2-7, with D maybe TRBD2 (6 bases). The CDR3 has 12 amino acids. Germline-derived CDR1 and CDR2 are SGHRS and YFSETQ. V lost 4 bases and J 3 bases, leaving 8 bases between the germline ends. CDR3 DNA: TGCGCCAGCAGCCTCGGGGGCTACGAGCAGTACTTC. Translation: CASSLGGYEQYF. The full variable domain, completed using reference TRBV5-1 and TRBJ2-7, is KAGVTQTPRYLIKTRGQQVTLSCSPISGHRSVSWYQQTPGQGLQFLFEYFSETQRNKGNFPGRFSGRQFSNSRSEMNVSTLELGDSALYLCASSLGGYEQYFGPGTRLTVT.

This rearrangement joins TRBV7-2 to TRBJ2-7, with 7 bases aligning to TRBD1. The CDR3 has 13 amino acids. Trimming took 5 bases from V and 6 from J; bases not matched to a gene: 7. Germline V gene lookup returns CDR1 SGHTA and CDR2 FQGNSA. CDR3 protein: CASSRDRVAEQYF. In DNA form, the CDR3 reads TGTGCCAGCAGCCGCGACAGGGTTGCCGAGCAGTACTTC. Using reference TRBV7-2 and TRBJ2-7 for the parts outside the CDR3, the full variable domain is GAGVSQSPSNKVTEKGKDVELRCDPISGHTALYWYRQSLGQGLEFLIYFQGNSAPDKSGLPSDRFSAERTGGSVSTLTIQRTQQEDSAVYLCASSRDRVAEQYFGPGTRLTVT.

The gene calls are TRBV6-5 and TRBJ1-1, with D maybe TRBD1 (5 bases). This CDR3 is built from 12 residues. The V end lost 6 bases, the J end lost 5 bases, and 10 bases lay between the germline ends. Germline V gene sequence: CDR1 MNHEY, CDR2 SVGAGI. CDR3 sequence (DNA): TGTGCCAGCAGGCAGGGCAGGACTGAAGCTTTCTTT. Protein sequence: CASRQGRTEAFF.

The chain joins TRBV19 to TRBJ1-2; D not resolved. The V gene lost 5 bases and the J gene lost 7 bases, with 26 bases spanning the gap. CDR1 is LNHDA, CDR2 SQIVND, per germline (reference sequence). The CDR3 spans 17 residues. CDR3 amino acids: CASSPFIGDLSYGGYTF. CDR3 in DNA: TGTGCCAGTAGTCCATTTATTGGAGATCTATCGTATGGTGGCTACACCTTC.

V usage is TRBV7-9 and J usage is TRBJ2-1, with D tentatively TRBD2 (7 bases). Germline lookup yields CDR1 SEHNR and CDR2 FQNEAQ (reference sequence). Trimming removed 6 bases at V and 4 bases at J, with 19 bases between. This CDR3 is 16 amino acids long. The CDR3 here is CASSALGGGAYNEQFF. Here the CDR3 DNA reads TGTGCCAGCAGTGCTCTAGGCGGGGGCGCTTACAATGAGCAGTTCTTC.

CDR3 sequence reads: CASRDGTAGELFF. DNA for the CDR3: TGTGCCAGCAGGGATGGGACAGCCGGGGAGCTGTTTTTT. The chain links TRBV7-3 to TRBJ2-2; the match to TRBD1 covers 7 bases. V gave up 6 bases and J gave up 6 bases; unmatched junction bases: 4. This CDR3 contains 13 residues. Per the germline V gene, CDR1 is SGHTA and CDR2 is FQGTGA.

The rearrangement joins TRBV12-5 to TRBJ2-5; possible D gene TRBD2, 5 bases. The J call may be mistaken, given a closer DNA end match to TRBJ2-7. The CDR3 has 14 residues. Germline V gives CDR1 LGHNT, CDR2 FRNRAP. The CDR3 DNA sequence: TGTGCTAGTGGTTTCGGGGTGGGAGACTACGAGCAGTACTTC. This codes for CASGFGVGDYEQYF.

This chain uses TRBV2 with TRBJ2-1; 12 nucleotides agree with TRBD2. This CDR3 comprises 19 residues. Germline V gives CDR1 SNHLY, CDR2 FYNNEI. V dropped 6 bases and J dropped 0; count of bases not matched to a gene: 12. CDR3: CASSRLAGAIRSSYNEQFF. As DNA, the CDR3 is TGTGCCAGCAGCCGACTAGCGGGGGCCATTAGGAGCTCCTACAATGAGCAGTTCTTC.

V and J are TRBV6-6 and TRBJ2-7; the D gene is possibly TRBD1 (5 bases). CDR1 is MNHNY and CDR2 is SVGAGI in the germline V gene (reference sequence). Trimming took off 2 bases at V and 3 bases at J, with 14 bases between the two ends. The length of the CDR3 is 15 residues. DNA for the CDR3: TGTGCCAGCAGTTACGCCGGCCGACAGAGCTACGAGCAGTACTTC. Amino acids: CASSYAGRQSYEQYF.

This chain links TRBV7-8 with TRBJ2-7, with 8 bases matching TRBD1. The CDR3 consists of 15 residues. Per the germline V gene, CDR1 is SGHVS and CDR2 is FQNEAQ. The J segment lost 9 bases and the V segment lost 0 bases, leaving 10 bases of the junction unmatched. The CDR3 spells CASSLAGQAALGQYF. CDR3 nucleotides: TGTGCCAGCAGCTTAGCGGGACAGGCGGCCTTAGGGCAGTACTTC.

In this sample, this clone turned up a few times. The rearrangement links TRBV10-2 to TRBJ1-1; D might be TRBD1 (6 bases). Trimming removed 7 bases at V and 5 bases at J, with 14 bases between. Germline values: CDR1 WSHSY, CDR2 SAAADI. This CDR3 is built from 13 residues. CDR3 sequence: CASNGRGETEAFF. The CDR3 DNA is TGCGCCAGCAACGGCAGGGGAGAGACTGAAGCTTTCTTT.

The CDR3 reads CASSPERSSLVEQYF. In DNA, the CDR3 is TGCGCCAGCAGCCCGGAACGGTCTAGCCTGGTCGAGCAGTACTTC. The chain couples TRBV5-1 to TRBJ2-7; D perhaps matches TRBD2 (5 bases). Trimming pared 4 bases from V and 6 bases from J, leaving 20 bases between. CDR1 is SGHRS, CDR2 YFSETQ, per germline. The CDR3 length is 15 residues.

CDR3 nucleotide sequence: TGTGCCATCGGGCGGGGGCCCTCCTACGAGCAGTACTTC. Translating it yields CAIGRGPSYEQYF. The gene calls are TRBV10-3 and TRBJ2-7; a possible D gene is TRBD2 (7 bases). Trimming took off 8 bases at V and 0 bases at J, with 11 bases between the two ends. The germline V gene encodes CDR1 ENHRY and CDR2 SYGVKD. The CDR3 has 13 amino acids.

The CDR3 protein is CASSLEGSNTEAFF. CDR3 in DNA: TGCGCCAGCAGCTTGGAGGGGTCGAACACTGAAGCTTTCTTT. V usage is TRBV5-1 and J usage is TRBJ1-1; D may be TRBD1 (5 bases). The length of the CDR3 is 14 residues. In germline, CDR1 is SGHRS, CDR2 YFSETQ. The V end was cut by 0 bases, the J end by 1 base, with 7 bases between.

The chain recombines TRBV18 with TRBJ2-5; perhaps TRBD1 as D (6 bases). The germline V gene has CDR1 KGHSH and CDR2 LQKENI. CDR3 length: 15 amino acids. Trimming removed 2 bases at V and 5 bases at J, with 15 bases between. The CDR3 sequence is CASSPGLGARETQYF. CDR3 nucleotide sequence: TGTGCCAGCTCACCAGGGCTGGGGGCGCGTGAGACCCAGTACTTC.

CDR3 in DNA: TGTGCCAGCATCCTGCCTACACGGGACATTAAGAATGAGCAGTTCTTC. Encoded protein: CASILPTRDIKNEQFF. The chain couples TRBV12-1 to TRBJ2-1; the table gives TRBD1 as D, unverified against the DNA. TRBV12-1 is tagged as a pseudogene. The CDR3 loop spans 16 amino acids.

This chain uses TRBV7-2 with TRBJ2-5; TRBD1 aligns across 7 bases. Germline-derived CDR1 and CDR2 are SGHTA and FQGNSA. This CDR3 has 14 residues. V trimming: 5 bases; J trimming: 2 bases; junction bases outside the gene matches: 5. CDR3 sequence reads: CASSRQTGQETQYF. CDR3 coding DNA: TGTGCCAGCAGCCGGCAGACAGGGCAAGAGACCCAGTACTTC.

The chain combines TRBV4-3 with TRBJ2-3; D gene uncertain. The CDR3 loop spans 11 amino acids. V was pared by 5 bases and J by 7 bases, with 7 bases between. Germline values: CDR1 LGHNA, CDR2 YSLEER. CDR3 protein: CASSNGYTQYF. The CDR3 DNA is TGCGCCAGCAGCAATGGCTATACGCAGTATTTT.

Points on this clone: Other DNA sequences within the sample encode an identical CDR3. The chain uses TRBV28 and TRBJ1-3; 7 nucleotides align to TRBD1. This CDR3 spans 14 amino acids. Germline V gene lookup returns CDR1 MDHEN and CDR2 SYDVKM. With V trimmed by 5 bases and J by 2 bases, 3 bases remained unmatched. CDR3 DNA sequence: TGTGCCAGCAGTCCAGGGGGAGCTGGAAACACCATATATTTT. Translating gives CASSPGGAGNTIYF. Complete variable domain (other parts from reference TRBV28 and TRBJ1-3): DVKVTQSSRYLVKRTGEKVFLECVQDMDHENMFWYRQDPGLGLRLIYFSYDVKMKEKGDIPEGYSVSREKKERFSLILESASTNQTSMYLCASSPGGAGNTIYFGEGSWLTVV.

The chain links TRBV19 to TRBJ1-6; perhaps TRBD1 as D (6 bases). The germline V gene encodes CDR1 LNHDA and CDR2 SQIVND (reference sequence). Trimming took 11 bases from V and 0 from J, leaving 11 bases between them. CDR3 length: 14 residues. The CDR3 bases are TGTGCCGTACAGGGCGCCTCCTATAATTCACCCCTCCACTTT. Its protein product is CAVQGASYNSPLHF.

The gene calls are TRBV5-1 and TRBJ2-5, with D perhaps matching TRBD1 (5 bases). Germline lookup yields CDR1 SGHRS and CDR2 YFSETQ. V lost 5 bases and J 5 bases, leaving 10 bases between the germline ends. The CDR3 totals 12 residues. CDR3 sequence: CASSKGMETQYF. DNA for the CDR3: TGCGCCAGCAGTAAGGGGATGGAGACCCAGTACTTC.